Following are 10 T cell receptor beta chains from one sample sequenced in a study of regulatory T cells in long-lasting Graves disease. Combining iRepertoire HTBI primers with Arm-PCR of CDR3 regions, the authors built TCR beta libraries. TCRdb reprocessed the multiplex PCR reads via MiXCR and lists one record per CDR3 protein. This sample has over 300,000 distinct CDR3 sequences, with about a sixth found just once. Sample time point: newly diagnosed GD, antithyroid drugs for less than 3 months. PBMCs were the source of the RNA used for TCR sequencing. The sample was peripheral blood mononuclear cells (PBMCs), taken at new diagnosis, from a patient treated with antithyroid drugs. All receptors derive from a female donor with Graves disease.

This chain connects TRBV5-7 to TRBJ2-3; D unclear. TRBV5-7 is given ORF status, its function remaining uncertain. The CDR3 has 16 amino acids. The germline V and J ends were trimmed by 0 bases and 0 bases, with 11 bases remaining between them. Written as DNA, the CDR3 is TGTGCCAGCAGCTTGGTCTTTAGGACGAGCACAGATACGCAGTATTTT. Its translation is CASSLVFRTSTDTQYF.

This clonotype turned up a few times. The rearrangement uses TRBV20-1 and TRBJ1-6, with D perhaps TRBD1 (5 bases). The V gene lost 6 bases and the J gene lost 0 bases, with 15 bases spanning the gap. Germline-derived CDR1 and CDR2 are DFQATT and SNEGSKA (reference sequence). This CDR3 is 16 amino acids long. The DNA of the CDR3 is TGCAGTGCACGGACGGGGCAAAGCTCCTATAATTCACCCCTCCACTTT. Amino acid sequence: CSARTGQSSYNSPLHF.

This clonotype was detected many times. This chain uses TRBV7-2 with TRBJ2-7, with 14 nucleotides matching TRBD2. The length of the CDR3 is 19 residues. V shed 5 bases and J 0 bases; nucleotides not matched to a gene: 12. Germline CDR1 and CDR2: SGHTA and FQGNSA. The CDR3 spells CASSLLGTSGRGSSYEQYF. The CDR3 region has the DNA TGTGCCAGCAGCCTCCTGGGGACTAGCGGGAGAGGCAGCTCCTACGAGCAGTACTTC.

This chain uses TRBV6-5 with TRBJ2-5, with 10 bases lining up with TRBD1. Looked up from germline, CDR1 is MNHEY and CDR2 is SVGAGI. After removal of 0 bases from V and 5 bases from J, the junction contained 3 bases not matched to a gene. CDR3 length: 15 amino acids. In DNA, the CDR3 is TGTGCCAGCAGTTACTCGACAGGGGGCCGGGAGACCCAGTACTTC. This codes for CASSYSTGGRETQYF.

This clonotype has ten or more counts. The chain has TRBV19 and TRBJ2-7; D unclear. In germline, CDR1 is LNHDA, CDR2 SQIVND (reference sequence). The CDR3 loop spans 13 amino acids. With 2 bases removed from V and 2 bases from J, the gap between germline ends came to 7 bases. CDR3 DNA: TGTGCCAGTAGTATAACAGCTACCTACGAGCAGTACTTC. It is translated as CASSITATYEQYF.

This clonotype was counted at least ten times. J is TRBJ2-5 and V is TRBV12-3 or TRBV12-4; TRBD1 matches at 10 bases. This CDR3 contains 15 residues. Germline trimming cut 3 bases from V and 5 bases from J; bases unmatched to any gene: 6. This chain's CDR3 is CASSLTGGAGETQYF. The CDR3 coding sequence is TGTGCCAGCAGTTTGACAGGGGGCGCGGGGGAGACCCAGTACTTC.

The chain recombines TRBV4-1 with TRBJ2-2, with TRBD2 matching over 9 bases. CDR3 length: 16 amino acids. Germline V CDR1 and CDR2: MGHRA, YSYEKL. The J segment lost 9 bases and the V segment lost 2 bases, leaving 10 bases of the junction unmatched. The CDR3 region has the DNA TGCGCCAGCAGCCAATTGGGGCTAGCGGGACCCAGGGAGCTGTTTTTT. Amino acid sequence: CASSQLGLAGPRELFF.

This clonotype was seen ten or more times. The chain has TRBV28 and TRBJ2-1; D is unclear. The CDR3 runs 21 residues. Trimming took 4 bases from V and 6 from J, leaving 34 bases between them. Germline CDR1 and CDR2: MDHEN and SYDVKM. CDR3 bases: TGTGCCAGCAGTTCAACGGCATTTCCACCAAGCTGGGCCCCAAGGGTCAATGAGCAGTTCTTC. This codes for CASSSTAFPPSWAPRVNEQFF.

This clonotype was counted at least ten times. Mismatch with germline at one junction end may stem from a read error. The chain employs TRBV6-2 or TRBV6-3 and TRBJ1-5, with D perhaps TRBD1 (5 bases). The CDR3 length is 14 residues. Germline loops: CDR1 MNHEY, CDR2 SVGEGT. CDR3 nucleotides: TGTGCCAGCACTTACGGGGGGGTGGATCAGCCCCAGCATTTT. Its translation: CASTYGGVDQPQHF.

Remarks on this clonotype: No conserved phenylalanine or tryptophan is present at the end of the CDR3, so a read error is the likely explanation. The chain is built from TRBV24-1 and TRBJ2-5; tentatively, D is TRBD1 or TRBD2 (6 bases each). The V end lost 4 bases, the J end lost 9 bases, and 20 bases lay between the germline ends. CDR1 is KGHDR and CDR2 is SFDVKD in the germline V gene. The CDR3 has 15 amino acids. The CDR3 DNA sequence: TGTGCCACCAGTGACCCCCTAAAAGGGGGGAAGTCCCAGTACTCC. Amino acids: CATSDPLKGGKSQYS.